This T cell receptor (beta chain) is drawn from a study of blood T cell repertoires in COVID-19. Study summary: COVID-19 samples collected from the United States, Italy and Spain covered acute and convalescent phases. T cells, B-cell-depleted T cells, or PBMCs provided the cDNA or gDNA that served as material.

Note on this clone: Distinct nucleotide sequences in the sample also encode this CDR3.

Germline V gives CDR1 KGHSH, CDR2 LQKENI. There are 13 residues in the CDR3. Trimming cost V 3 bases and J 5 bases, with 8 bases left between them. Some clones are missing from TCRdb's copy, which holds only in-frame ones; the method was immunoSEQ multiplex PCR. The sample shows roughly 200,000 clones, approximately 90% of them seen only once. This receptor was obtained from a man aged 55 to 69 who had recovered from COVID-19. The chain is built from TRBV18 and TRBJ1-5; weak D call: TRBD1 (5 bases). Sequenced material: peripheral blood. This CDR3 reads CASSPGEDQPQHF. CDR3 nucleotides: TGTGCCAGCTCACCGGGGGAGGATCAGCCCCAGCATTTT.